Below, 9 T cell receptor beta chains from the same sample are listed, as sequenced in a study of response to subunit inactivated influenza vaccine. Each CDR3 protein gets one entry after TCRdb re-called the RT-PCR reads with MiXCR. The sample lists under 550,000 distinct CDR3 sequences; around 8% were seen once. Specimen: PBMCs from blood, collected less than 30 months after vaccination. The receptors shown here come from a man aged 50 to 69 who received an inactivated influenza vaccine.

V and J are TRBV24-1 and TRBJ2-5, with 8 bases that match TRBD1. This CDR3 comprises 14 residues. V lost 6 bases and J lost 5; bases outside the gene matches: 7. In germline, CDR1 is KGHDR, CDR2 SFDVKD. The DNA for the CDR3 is TGTGCCACCAGTAGGACAGGGTTTGGGGAGACCCAGTACTTC. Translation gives CATSRTGFGETQYF.

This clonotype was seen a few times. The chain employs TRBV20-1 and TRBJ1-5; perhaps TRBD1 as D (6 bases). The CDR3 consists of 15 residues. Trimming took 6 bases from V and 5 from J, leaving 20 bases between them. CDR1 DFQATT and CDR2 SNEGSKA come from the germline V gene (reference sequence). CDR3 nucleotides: TGCAGTGCGAGGGGGAGGGTATTGGGGGATCAGCCCCAGCATTTT. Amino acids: CSARGRVLGDQPQHF.

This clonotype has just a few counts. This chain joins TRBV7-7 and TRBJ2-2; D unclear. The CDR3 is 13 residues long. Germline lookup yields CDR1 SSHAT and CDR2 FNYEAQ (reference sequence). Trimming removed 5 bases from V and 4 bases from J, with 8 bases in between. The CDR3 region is CASSLQTTGELFF. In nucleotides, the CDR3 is TGTGCCAGCAGCCTGCAAACCACCGGGGAGCTGTTTTTT.

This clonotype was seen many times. CDR3 residues: CSGGASGYEQYF. Here the CDR3 DNA reads TGCAGTGGGGGGGCTAGCGGGTACGAGCAGTACTTC. The chain is built from TRBV20-1 and TRBJ2-7, with 8 positions matching TRBD2. J lost 4 bases, V lost 7 bases, and 6 bases had no gene match. This CDR3 has 12 amino acids. The germline CDR1 and CDR2 sequences are DFQATT and SNEGSKA (reference sequence).

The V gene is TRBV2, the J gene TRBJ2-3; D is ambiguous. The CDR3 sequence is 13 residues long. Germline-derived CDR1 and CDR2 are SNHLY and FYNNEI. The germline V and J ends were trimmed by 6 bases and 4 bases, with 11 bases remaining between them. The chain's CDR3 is CASRPTSPDTQYF. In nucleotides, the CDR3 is TGTGCCAGCAGGCCCACGTCCCCAGATACGCAGTATTTT. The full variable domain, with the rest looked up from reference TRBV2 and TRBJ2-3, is EPEVTQTPSHQVTQMGQEVILRCVPISNHLYFYWYRQILGQKVEFLVSFYNNEISEKSEIFDDQFSVERPDGSNFTLKIRSTKLEDSAMYFCASRPTSPDTQYFGPGTRLTVL.

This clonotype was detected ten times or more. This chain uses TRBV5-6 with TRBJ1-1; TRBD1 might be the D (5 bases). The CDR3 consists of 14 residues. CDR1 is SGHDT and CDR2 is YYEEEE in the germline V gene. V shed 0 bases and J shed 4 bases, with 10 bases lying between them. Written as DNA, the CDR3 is TGTGCCAGCAGCTTGGGGCAGGGAGTCACTGAAGCTTTCTTT. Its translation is CASSLGQGVTEAFF.

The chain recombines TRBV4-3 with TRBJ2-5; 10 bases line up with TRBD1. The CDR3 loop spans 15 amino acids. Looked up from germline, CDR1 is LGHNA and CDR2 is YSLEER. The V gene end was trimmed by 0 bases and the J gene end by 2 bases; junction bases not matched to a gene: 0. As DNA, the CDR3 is TGCGCCAGCAGCCAAGAGGACAGGGGGCAAGAGACCCAGTACTTC. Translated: CASSQEDRGQETQYF.

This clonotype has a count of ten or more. DNA of the CDR3: TGTGCCAGCAGCCCGTCCCCAAATAGCAATCAGCCCCAGCATTTT. Translating it yields CASSPSPNSNQPQHF. V gene TRBV9 combines with J gene TRBJ1-5, with D uncertain. V dropped 4 bases and J dropped 0 bases, with 11 bases sitting between them. The CDR3 sequence is 15 residues long. Germline assignment: CDR1 SGDLS and CDR2 YYNGEE.

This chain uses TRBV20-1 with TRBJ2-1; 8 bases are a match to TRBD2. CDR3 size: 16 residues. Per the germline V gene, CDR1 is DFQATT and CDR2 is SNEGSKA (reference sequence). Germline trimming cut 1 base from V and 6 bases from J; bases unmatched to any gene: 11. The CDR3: CSARVTGLALSNEQFF. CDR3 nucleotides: TGCAGTGCTAGAGTAACCGGACTAGCTCTATCCAATGAGCAGTTCTTC.